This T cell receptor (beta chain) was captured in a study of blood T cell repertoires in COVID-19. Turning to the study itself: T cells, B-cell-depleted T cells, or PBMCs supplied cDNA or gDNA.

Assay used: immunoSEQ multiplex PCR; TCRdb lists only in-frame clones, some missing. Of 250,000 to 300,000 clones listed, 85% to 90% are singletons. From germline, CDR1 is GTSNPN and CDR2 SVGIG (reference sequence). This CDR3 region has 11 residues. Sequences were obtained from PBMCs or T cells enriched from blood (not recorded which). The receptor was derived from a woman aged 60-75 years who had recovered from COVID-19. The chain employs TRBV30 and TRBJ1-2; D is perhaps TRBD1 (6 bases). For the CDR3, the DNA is TGTGCATGGTTGGGGGGGCTTGGCTACACCTTC. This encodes CAWLGGLGYTF.